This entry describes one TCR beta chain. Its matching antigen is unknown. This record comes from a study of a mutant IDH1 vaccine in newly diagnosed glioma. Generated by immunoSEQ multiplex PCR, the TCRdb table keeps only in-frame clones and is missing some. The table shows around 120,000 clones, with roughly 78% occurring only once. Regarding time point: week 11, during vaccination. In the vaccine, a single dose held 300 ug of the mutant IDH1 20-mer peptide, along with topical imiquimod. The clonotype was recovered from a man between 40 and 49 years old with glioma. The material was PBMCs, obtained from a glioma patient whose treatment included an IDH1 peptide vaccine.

CDR3 sequence: CASSEDGGSYEQYF. The CDR3 DNA follows: TGTGCCAGCAGTGAAGATGGAGGCTCCTACGAGCAGTACTTC. The chain uses TRBV2 and TRBJ2-7; TRBD2 might be the D (5 bases). The CDR3 spans 14 residues. Germline loops: CDR1 SNHLY, CDR2 FYNNEI. V shed 1 base and J shed 0 bases, with 7 bases lying between them.